This T cell receptor (beta chain) was obtained from a study of cytomegalovirus exposure and HLA in healthy donors. Broader study findings: The authors enumerated 150 to 200 TCR beta chains as linked to cytomegalovirus. Earlier results showed most TCR beta V segments being productive about 87% or about 30% of the time.

Both 60 Vbeta primers and 13 Jbeta primers went into the PCR. Some clones are missing from TCRdb's copy, which holds only in-frame ones; the method was immunoSEQ multiplex PCR. The sample yields fewer than 200,000 clones, roughly 74% seen once. Comments on this clone: Its antigen is undetermined.

Specimen: PBMCs. This sequence was found in a woman in her thirties in good health and CMV-seronegative.

The CDR3 region is CASSLQGYTEAFF. In DNA, the CDR3 is TGTGCCAGCAGCTTACAGGGTTACACTGAAGCTTTCTTT. The chain links TRBV7-2 to TRBJ1-1; tentatively, D is TRBD1 (5 bases). Trimming cost V 2 bases and J 3 bases, with 7 bases left between them. Germline V gene data show CDR1 as SGHTA and CDR2 as FQGNSA. CDR3 length: 13 amino acids.